The 23 T cell receptor beta chains presented below share a single source sample, sequenced in a study of cytomegalovirus exposure and HLA in healthy donors. Primers: 60 Vbeta forward and 13 Jbeta reverse. Clones were read by immunoSEQ multiplex PCR, and TCRdb kept only the in-frame ones, dropping some. The sample carries tens of thousands of clones, 70% to 85% recorded once. The sequenced material came from PBMCs. Receptors were obtained from a man aged 50-60 years in good health and CMV-seronegative.

V is TRBV9 and J is TRBJ2-1; possible D gene TRBD2, 6 bases. CDR1 is SGDLS and CDR2 is YYNGEE in the germline V gene. This CDR3 region has 15 residues. V was pared by 4 bases and J by 0 bases, with 11 bases between. The CDR3 reads CASSRLASSYNEQFF. DNA of the CDR3: TGTGCCAGCAGCCGGCTAGCGAGCTCCTACAATGAGCAGTTCTTC.

The J gene is TRBJ2-7, the V gene TRBV29-1; 7 nucleotides line up with TRBD1. Germline-derived CDR1 and CDR2 are SQVTM and ANQGSEA. With V trimmed by 2 bases and J by 0 bases, 4 bases remained unmatched. The CDR3 is made up of 14 amino acids. The CDR3 loop is CSVEKDRSSYEQYF. The CDR3, as DNA: TGCAGCGTTGAAAAGGACAGGAGCTCCTACGAGCAGTACTTC.

V is TRBV5-8 and J is TRBJ2-7, with 8 nucleotides matching TRBD2. The CDR3 covers 17 residues. The trim removed 4 bases at V and 0 bases at J, leaving 12 bases unmatched. From germline, CDR1 is SGHTS and CDR2 YDEGEE. The DNA of the CDR3 is TGTGCCAGCAGCAGGGGCGGTGCGGGAGGCGACTCCTACGAGCAGTACTTC. It specifies CASSRGGAGGDSYEQYF.

The chain is built from TRBV27 and TRBJ1-6, with TRBD1 matching 9 bases. Trimming took 4 bases from V and 7 from J; bases not matched to a gene: 8. CDR1 and CDR2 (germline): MNHEY, SMNVEV (reference sequence). The CDR3 totals 16 residues. Here the CDR3 DNA reads TGTGCCAGCAGTTCGGGACAGGGTTATGGGAATTCACCCCTCCACTTT. This gives the protein CASSSGQGYGNSPLHF.

V and J are TRBV29-1 and TRBJ1-2, with 12 bases aligning to TRBD1. The germline V gene has CDR1 SQVTM and CDR2 ANQGSEA. The trim removed 6 bases at V and 0 bases at J, leaving 11 bases unmatched. The CDR3 length is 17 residues. Here the CDR3 reads CSVDSGTGGWSNYGYTF. In DNA, the CDR3 is TGCAGCGTAGACTCCGGGACAGGGGGCTGGTCTAACTATGGCTACACCTTC.

Points on this clone: One end of the junction varies from germline; a read error may be responsible. The same CDR3 is also encoded by other DNA sequences in this sample. The J gene is TRBJ2-7, the V gene TRBV28, with 8 bases aligning to TRBD1. The CDR3 runs 14 residues. The germline V gene has CDR1 MDHEN and CDR2 SYDVKM. CDR3 region: CASRQQGVPYEQYF. Written as DNA, the CDR3 is TGTGCCAGCCGGCAACAGGGGGTACCCTACGAGCAGTACTTT.

This sequence joins TRBV7-9 and TRBJ2-3, with TRBD2 matching over 13 bases. Germline lookup yields CDR1 SEHNR and CDR2 FQNEAQ (reference sequence). The CDR3 has 15 amino acids. Unmatched junction bases numbered 7, after V lost 8 bases and J lost 5 bases. This CDR3 reads CASRQGLAGEDTQYF. The CDR3 nucleotides are TGTGCCAGCCGCCAAGGACTAGCGGGAGAAGATACGCAGTATTTT.

This sequence joins TRBV6-1 and TRBJ2-7, with 7 nucleotides matching TRBD1. Per germline, CDR1 MNHNS and CDR2 SASEGT. The V and J ends lost 5 bases and 5 bases, in that order; junction bases with no gene match: 12. The CDR3 is made up of 15 amino acids. The CDR3: CASSRDNRGGDEQYF. CDR3 in DNA: TGTGCCAGCAGTCGGGACAACAGGGGTGGGGACGAGCAGTACTTC.

The chain joins TRBV6-5 to TRBJ2-7, with TRBD2 matching over 7 bases. After removal of 6 bases from V and 1 base from J, the junction contained 9 bases not matched to a gene. Germline CDR1 and CDR2: MNHEY and SVGAGI. The CDR3 contains 15 residues. In nucleotides, the CDR3 is TGTGCCAGCAGCCCTGGGGGGGGGATATCCTACGAGCAGTACTTC. Encoded protein: CASSPGGGISYEQYF.

The chain carries TRBV9 and TRBJ1-5; D ambiguous. This CDR3 has 15 amino acids. The germline gives CDR1 SGDLS, CDR2 YYNGEE. V shed 0 bases and J shed 0 bases, with 7 bases lying between them. The CDR3 region is CASSVGPYSNQPQHF. The CDR3 region has the DNA TGTGCCAGCAGCGTAGGGCCGTATAGCAATCAGCCCCAGCATTTT.

The chain employs TRBV5-1 and TRBJ2-7, with 9 bases identical to TRBD2. This CDR3 has 14 amino acids. The ends lost 0 bases at V and 6 bases at J; junction bases unmatched: 4. CDR1 is SGHRS and CDR2 is YFSETQ in the germline V gene. The CDR3 DNA reads as TGCGCCAGCAGCTTGGAACTTAGCGGGAGCGAGCAGTACTTC. It specifies CASSLELSGSEQYF.

As for this clone: A read error may produce the germline difference seen at one junction end. CDR3 nucleotide sequence: TGTTCCAGCAGCTTCGGGACAGGGGGCTACGAGCAGTACTTC. Translating it yields CSSSFGTGGYEQYF. The rearrangement links TRBV7-9 to TRBJ2-7, with 11 bases that match TRBD1. The CDR3 runs to 14 residues. CDR1 is SEHNR, CDR2 FQNEAQ, per germline (reference sequence). Together with reference TRBV7-9 and TRBJ2-7, the CDR3 gives the full variable domain: DTGVSQNPRHKITKRGQNVTFRCDPISEHNRLYWYRQTLGQGPEFLTYFQNEAQLEKSRLLSDRFSAERPKGSFSTLEIQRTEQGDSAMYLCSSSFGTGGYEQYFGPGTRLTVT.

The chain is built from TRBV7-2 and TRBJ2-1; TRBD1 matches 7 bases. In germline, CDR1 is SGHTA, CDR2 FQGNSA. This CDR3 has 16 residues. V shed 4 bases, J shed 4 bases, and the junction held 10 bases outside the gene matches. The CDR3 reads CASSSLKGAIYNEQFF. DNA of the CDR3: TGTGCCAGCAGCTCGCTAAAGGGGGCGATTTACAATGAGCAGTTCTTC.

V is TRBV7-2 and J is TRBJ2-7; 9 bases are shared with TRBD2. The V gene's germline CDR1 is SGHTA and CDR2 FQGNSA. V lost 5 bases and J lost 3; bases outside the gene matches: 17. This CDR3 has 18 amino acids. This CDR3 is CASSHLGTSPEGGYEQYF. The CDR3 region has the DNA TGTGCCAGCAGCCACCTAGGGACTAGCCCCGAGGGGGGCTACGAGCAGTACTTC. The whole variable domain, remainder taken from reference TRBV7-2 and TRBJ2-7, is GAGVSQSPSNKVTEKGKDVELRCDPISGHTALYWYRQSLGQGLEFLIYFQGNSAPDKSGLPSDRFSAERTGGSVSTLTIQRTQQEDSAVYLCASSHLGTSPEGGYEQYFGPGTRLTVT.

The V gene is TRBV11-2, the J gene TRBJ2-2, with D possibly being TRBD2 (6 bases). The V gene's germline CDR1 is SGHAT and CDR2 FQNNGV. V was shortened by 5 bases and J by 6 bases, with 10 bases between the two germline ends. The CDR3 is made up of 13 amino acids. CDR3 amino acids: CASSRLVSGELFF. CDR3 DNA sequence: TGTGCCAGCAGCAGACTAGTCTCCGGGGAGCTGTTTTTT. The variable domain in full, completed from reference TRBV11-2 and TRBJ2-2, reads EAGVAQSPRYKIIEKRQSVAFWCNPISGHATLYWYQQILGQGPKLLIQFQNNGVVDDSQLPKDRFSAERLKGVDSTLKIQPAKLEDSAVYLCASSRLVSGELFFGEGSRLTVL.

This clone was recorded only once. The chain couples TRBV11-1 to TRBJ1-1, with TRBD1 as a possible D gene (6 bases). The CDR3 covers 15 residues. Germline V gene sequence: CDR1 SGHAT, CDR2 FQDESV (reference sequence). V was trimmed by 5 bases and J by 5 bases, leaving 18 bases between them. The CDR3 protein is CASSPRGRGNTEAFF. The DNA for the CDR3 is TGTGCCAGCAGCCCAAGAGGCAGGGGTAATACTGAAGCTTTCTTT.

The chain couples TRBV28 to TRBJ2-7; TRBD1 matches at 9 bases. This CDR3 region has 16 residues. Germline V gene data show CDR1 as MDHEN and CDR2 as SYDVKM. V dropped 1 base and J dropped 5; count of bases not matched to a gene: 9. The CDR3 loop is CASSLSIDRGDHEQYF. CDR3 DNA sequence: TGTGCCAGCAGTTTATCCATAGACAGGGGGGACCACGAGCAGTACTTC. Variable domain in full (rest from reference TRBV28 and TRBJ2-7): DVKVTQSSRYLVKRTGEKVFLECVQDMDHENMFWYRQDPGLGLRLIYFSYDVKMKEKGDIPEGYSVSREKKERFSLILESASTNQTSMYLCASSLSIDRGDHEQYFGPGTRLTVT.

This chain links TRBV5-4 with TRBJ2-7; 12 positions agree with TRBD1. Germline values: CDR1 SGHNT, CDR2 YYREEE (reference sequence). This CDR3 is 14 amino acids long. V trimming: 4 bases; J trimming: 4 bases; junction bases outside the gene matches: 3. CDR3 loop: CASSRGQGAYEQYF. DNA for the CDR3: TGTGCCAGCAGCCGGGGACAGGGGGCTTACGAGCAGTACTTC.

The rearrangement joins TRBV28 to TRBJ2-7; TRBD2 matches 14 bases. The V gene's germline CDR1 is MDHEN and CDR2 SYDVKM. CDR3 size: 15 residues. J was trimmed by 3 bases and V by 4 bases; bases with no gene match: 2. CDR3 amino acids: CASSSGLAGVYEQYF. Here the CDR3 DNA reads TGTGCCAGCAGTTCGGGACTAGCGGGAGTCTACGAGCAGTACTTC.

This clone was observed a single time. The rearrangement uses TRBV28 and TRBJ2-4; TRBD1 matches 7 bases. Germline V gene data show CDR1 as MDHEN and CDR2 as SYDVKM. CDR3 size: 13 residues. Trimming at V came to 6 bases and at J to 5 bases, leaving 4 bases not matched to a gene. The CDR3 here is CASRAGTENIQYF. The CDR3 DNA is TGTGCCAGCAGGGCCGGGACAGAAAACATTCAGTACTTC.

The V call is TRBV7-9, the J call TRBJ2-7; D is uncertain. CDR3 size: 16 residues. The V gene's germline CDR1 is SEHNR and CDR2 FQNEAQ (reference sequence). V dropped 0 bases and J dropped 1 base, with 13 bases sitting between them. The CDR3, as DNA: TGTGCCAGCAGCTTAGCCTTTGGGCTGAAGTCCTACGAGCAGTACTTC. It yields the protein CASSLAFGLKSYEQYF.

The gene calls are TRBV12-5 and TRBJ2-7; D is uncertain. V lost 6 bases, J lost 0 bases, and 6 bases lay in between. This CDR3 comprises 12 residues. Germline CDR1 and CDR2: LGHNT and FRNRAP. For the CDR3, the DNA is TGTGCTAGTGGCCCGAGCTCCTACGAGCAGTACTTC. Its translation is CASGPSSYEQYF. The whole variable domain, remainder taken from reference TRBV12-5 and TRBJ2-7, is DARVTQTPRHKVTEMGQEVTMRCQPILGHNTVFWYRQTMMQGLELLAYFRNRAPLDDSGMPKDRFSAEMPDATLATLKIQPSEPRDSAVYFCASGPSSYEQYFGPGTRLTVT.

The gene calls are TRBV28 and TRBJ1-4; no clear D. V lost 6 bases and J 7 bases, leaving 24 bases between the germline ends. The CDR3 length is 17 residues. Germline V CDR1 and CDR2: MDHEN, SYDVKM. In DNA, the CDR3 is TGTGCCAGCAGCCCTCCCGCTGGGAGGGTGGAGGGTGAAAAACTGTTTTTT. This encodes CASSPPAGRVEGEKLFF.